The 20 T cell receptor beta chains listed next were all sequenced from one sample in a study of blood T cell repertoires in COVID-19. Method: immunoSEQ multiplex PCR; TCRdb's copy keeps in-frame clones and lacks some. The sample lists about 200,000 clones, approximately 86% seen once, with approximately 3% in the top ten. Sequenced input: peripheral blood. These receptors came from a man in his 60s with acute or convalescent COVID-19.

This chain connects TRBV6-2 or TRBV6-3 to TRBJ2-2; 8 bases are a match to TRBD1. The V segment lost 6 bases and the J segment 2 bases; nucleotides outside the gene matches: 5. This CDR3 has 15 residues. Germline CDR1 and CDR2: MNHEY and SVGEGT. Here the CDR3 reads CASSQDRANTGELFF. The CDR3 DNA follows: TGTGCCAGCAGCCAGGACAGGGCCAACACCGGGGAGCTGTTTTTT.

The chain joins TRBV7-8 to TRBJ1-2; 8 bases line up with TRBD1. V lost 10 bases, J lost 0 bases, and 4 bases stayed unmatched. Germline V gives CDR1 SGHVS, CDR2 FQNEAQ. The CDR3 has 13 residues. The CDR3 loop is CATQGVSNYGYTF. CDR3 DNA sequence: TGTGCCACACAGGGGGTCTCTAACTATGGCTACACCTTC.

The chain links TRBV18 to TRBJ1-5; TRBD1 matches at 12 bases. CDR1 is KGHSH, CDR2 LQKENI, per germline. Losses at the gene ends were 8 bases for V and 6 bases for J; bases not matched to a gene: 11. CDR3 length: 16 amino acids. The CDR3 region has the DNA TGTGCCAGCGCGGGGACAGGGGGCTCGGGCGGTCAGCCCCAGCATTTT. Encoded protein: CASAGTGGSGGQPQHF.

The chain is built from TRBV9 and TRBJ1-4; TRBD1 matches 7 bases. There are 12 residues in the CDR3. Germline loops: CDR1 SGDLS, CDR2 YYNGEE. V was clipped by 2 bases and J by 8 bases; unmatched bases: 0. The CDR3 loop reads CASSVTGEKLFF. CDR3 coding DNA: TGTGCCAGCAGCGTGACAGGGGAAAAACTGTTTTTT.

This clone turned up a few times. The chain carries TRBV7-8 and TRBJ1-6, with 10 nucleotides matching TRBD1. Trimming at V came to 2 bases and at J to 6 bases, leaving 7 bases not matched to a gene. CDR1 is SGHVS and CDR2 is FQNEAQ in the germline V gene. The CDR3 is 17 amino acids. CDR3 amino acids: CASSLRGDRGSNSPLHF. The CDR3 coding sequence is TGTGCCAGCAGCTTAAGGGGGGACAGGGGCTCTAATTCACCCCTCCACTTT. The full variable domain, in which reference TRBV7-8 and TRBJ1-6 provide the parts outside the CDR3, is GAGVSQSPRYKVAKRGQDVALRCDPISGHVSLFWYQQALGQGPEFLTYFQNEAQLDKSGLPSDRFFAERPEGSVSTLKIQRTQQEDSAVYLCASSLRGDRGSNSPLHFGNGTRLTVT.

The V gene is TRBV7-2, the J gene TRBJ2-7; 10 bases line up with TRBD2. The CDR3 sequence is 14 residues long. With 6 bases clipped from V and 0 bases from J, the junction kept 2 bases outside the gene matches. The germline CDR1 and CDR2 sequences are SGHTA and FQGNSA. The CDR3 loop is CASRSGGVSYEQYF. CDR3 bases: TGTGCCAGCAGGAGCGGGGGGGTCTCCTACGAGCAGTACTTC. The whole variable domain, filled in from reference TRBV7-2 and TRBJ2-7, reads GAGVSQSPSNKVTEKGKDVELRCDPISGHTALYWYRQSLGQGLEFLIYFQGNSAPDKSGLPSDRFSAERTGGSVSTLTIQRTQQEDSAVYLCASRSGGVSYEQYFGPGTRLTVT.

In nucleotides, the CDR3 is TGTGCCAGCAGCGTAGTACCGGGCACTGAAGCTTTCTTT. This sequence encodes CASSVVPGTEAFF. This rearrangement joins TRBV9 to TRBJ1-1; D call uncertain. The V gene lost 0 bases and the J gene lost 4 bases, with 7 bases spanning the gap. The CDR3 contains 13 residues. Germline values: CDR1 SGDLS, CDR2 YYNGEE.

V is TRBV19 and J is TRBJ1-5; the match to TRBD1 covers 7 bases. The CDR3 is made up of 20 amino acids. Germline CDR1 and CDR2: LNHDA and SQIVND (reference sequence). The ends lost 1 base at V and 4 bases at J; junction bases unmatched: 19. The CDR3 coding sequence is TGTGCCAGTAGTATAGGGAGCAGGGGGAAGATAAATAACTTAAATCAGCCCCAGCATTTT. Its translation is CASSIGSRGKINNLNQPQHF.

In nucleotides, the CDR3 is TGTGCCATCAGTCGGGCGGGGAACACTGAAGCTTTCTTT. It codes for CAISRAGNTEAFF. The rearrangement links TRBV10-3 to TRBJ1-1; D is unresolved. The CDR3 loop spans 13 amino acids. The germline V and J ends were trimmed by 5 bases and 1 base, with 8 bases remaining between them. Looked up from germline, CDR1 is ENHRY and CDR2 is SYGVKD.

This clone was observed a handful of times. The chain links TRBV10-1 to TRBJ2-1, with TRBD2 matching 13 bases. CDR3 length equals 19 residues. The germline CDR1 and CDR2 sequences are WNHNN and SYGVQD (reference sequence). Losses at the gene ends were 8 bases for V and 0 bases for J; bases not matched to a gene: 13. CDR3 residues: CASGPGLAGLSSSYNEQFF. The CDR3 DNA reads as TGCGCCAGCGGGCCGGGACTAGCGGGGCTCTCGAGCTCCTACAATGAGCAGTTCTTC.

V and J are TRBV27 and TRBJ2-3; 13 bases align to TRBD2. This CDR3 has 16 residues. The germline V gene encodes CDR1 MNHEY and CDR2 SMNVEV (reference sequence). Trimming cost V 6 bases and J 2 bases; bases outside gene matches: 5. The CDR3 is CASSQTSGGPTDTQYF. CDR3 nucleotides: TGTGCCAGCAGCCAGACTAGCGGGGGGCCCACAGATACGCAGTATTTT.

The V call is TRBV7-8, the J call TRBJ1-3; D gene ambiguous. The V gene lost 1 base and the J gene lost 0 bases, with 10 bases spanning the gap. Per germline, CDR1 SGHVS and CDR2 FQNEAQ. This CDR3 is 16 amino acids long. The CDR3 DNA is TGTGCCAGCAGCTTAGTACGGTACCGCTCTGGAAACACCATATATTTT. This codes for CASSLVRYRSGNTIYF.

The V gene is TRBV5-1, the J gene TRBJ1-5; 11 nucleotides align to TRBD1. The CDR3 consists of 14 residues. Germline CDR1 and CDR2: SGHRS and YFSETQ. V shed 4 bases and J 6 bases; nucleotides not matched to a gene: 3. The CDR3 DNA sequence: TGCGCCAGCAGCCGGGGACAGGGGGGTCAGCCCCAGCATTTT. Its protein is CASSRGQGGQPQHF.

This chain uses TRBV19 with TRBJ2-1; 7 nucleotides match TRBD2. CDR1 and CDR2 (germline): LNHDA, SQIVND (reference sequence). The CDR3 is made up of 15 amino acids. The V segment lost 5 bases and the J segment 7 bases; nucleotides outside the gene matches: 11. The CDR3 DNA sequence: TGTGCCAGTAGTGAAAAAGCGGGACTCCAGAATGAGCAGTTCTTC. It encodes CASSEKAGLQNEQFF.

The chain combines TRBV21-1 with TRBJ1-6. TRBV21-1 is listed as a pseudogene. This CDR3 region has 15 residues. The CDR3 region is CASSKDWGGNSPLHF. DNA for the CDR3: TGTGCCAGCAGCAAAGATTGGGGGGGCAATTCACCCCTCCACTTT.

The chain carries TRBV12-5 and TRBJ1-2; TRBD1 aligns across 7 bases. Looked up from germline, CDR1 is LGHNT and CDR2 is FRNRAP. This CDR3 comprises 17 residues. V trimming: 4 bases; J trimming: 3 bases; junction bases outside the gene matches: 14. The CDR3 DNA sequence: TGTGCTAGTGGTTCCGGGACAGCCACCGGGGGTGACTATGGCTACACCTTC. Translated: CASGSGTATGGDYGYTF.

This chain links TRBV5-4 with TRBJ1-1; D is unresolved. Germline assignment: CDR1 SGHNT and CDR2 YYREEE (reference sequence). Deletions cut 0 bases from V and 0 bases from J, with 15 bases between. This CDR3 comprises 17 residues. The CDR3 DNA reads as TGTGCCAGCAGCTTGGTTTTCGGGTTTTCCATGAACACTGAAGCTTTCTTT. This gives the protein CASSLVFGFSMNTEAFF. The full variable domain, in which reference TRBV5-4 and TRBJ1-1 provide the parts outside the CDR3, is ETGVTQSPTHLIKTRGQQVTLRCSSQSGHNTVSWYQQALGQGPQFIFQYYREEENGRGNFPPRFSGLQFPNYSSELNVNALELDDSALYLCASSLVFGFSMNTEAFFGQGTRLTVV.

Only a few counts were recorded for this clone. The V gene is TRBV6-1, the J gene TRBJ1-6; D gene unclear. CDR3 length equals 16 residues. V gave up 4 bases and J gave up 9 bases, with 19 bases separating them. The germline gives CDR1 MNHNS, CDR2 SASEGT. The CDR3 protein is CASSGTGRKISSPLHF. The CDR3 DNA reads TGTGCCAGCAGTGGGACTGGTCGGAAAATAAGTTCACCCCTCCACTTT.

This clone showed up many times. The V and J genes are TRBV5-4 and TRBJ1-1, with TRBD1 identical over 7 bases. The CDR3 has 15 residues. In germline, CDR1 is SGHNT, CDR2 YYREEE (reference sequence). J lost 0 bases, V lost 4 bases, and 6 bases had no gene match. CDR3 coding DNA: TGTGCCAGCAGCCTCTTTGACAGGGTGAACACTGAAGCTTTCTTT. Translation: CASSLFDRVNTEAFF.

This clone was recorded a few times. The J gene is TRBJ1-2, the V gene TRBV10-1; TRBD1 agrees at 7 bases. CDR1 is WNHNN, CDR2 SYGVQD, per germline (reference sequence). Trimming removed 3 bases from V and 8 bases from J; junction bases left unmatched: 3. This CDR3 spans 12 amino acids. The CDR3 reads CASSDHRGGYTF. The DNA for the CDR3 is TGCGCCAGCAGTGATCACAGGGGCGGCTACACCTTC.